The 32 T cell receptor beta chains below were found in one sample sequenced in a study of response to subunit inactivated influenza vaccine. MiXCR was run by TCRdb on the RT-PCR reads, yielding one entry per CDR3 protein. The table has roughly 460,000 distinct CDR3 sequences, approximately 9.9% seen once. The sample in question was PBMCs from blood, obtained 45 days after vaccination. The receptors stem from a man between 45 and 60 years old who received an inactivated influenza vaccine.

This clonotype has just a few counts. The chain is built from TRBV5-5 and TRBJ2-5; no reliable D call. Germline-derived CDR1 and CDR2 are SGHKS and YYEKEE (reference sequence). V lost 0 bases to trimming and J lost 5 bases, with 20 bases between them. The CDR3 is 17 residues long. This CDR3 reads CASSLGGFSGPRETQYF. CDR3 coding DNA: TGTGCCAGCAGCTTGGGTGGGTTTTCTGGACCCAGGGAGACCCAGTACTTC.

The table lists this clonotype with many counts. The CDR3 DNA sequence: TGTGCCAGCAGCCAAGACATAGGGACAGACTATGGCTACACCTTC. It codes for CASSQDIGTDYGYTF. The V and J genes are TRBV4-2 and TRBJ1-2; 7 positions match TRBD1. V shed 0 bases and J 3 bases; nucleotides not matched to a gene: 4. This CDR3 comprises 15 residues. CDR1 is LGHNA and CDR2 is YNFKEQ in the germline V gene.

This clonotype showed up just a few times. The chain joins TRBV24-1 to TRBJ2-3, with 7 bases lining up with TRBD2. Losses at the gene ends were 4 bases for V and 2 bases for J; bases not matched to a gene: 11. The CDR3 is 17 amino acids. Germline V gene sequence: CDR1 KGHDR, CDR2 SFDVKD. The DNA of the CDR3 is TGTGCCACCAGTGACCCTCGACTAGCTGAATCCACAGATACGCAGTATTTT. This gives the protein CATSDPRLAESTDTQYF.

At least ten counts were recorded for this clonotype. The rearrangement links TRBV20-1 to TRBJ1-1, with 8 bases lining up with TRBD1. The CDR3 length is 14 residues. Losses at the gene ends were 4 bases for V and 5 bases for J; bases not matched to a gene: 9. CDR1 is DFQATT, CDR2 SNEGSKA, per germline (reference sequence). The CDR3 nucleotides are TGCAGTGCTACGGGACAGGATTTGCTAACTGAAGCTTTCTTT. Amino acid sequence: CSATGQDLLTEAFF.

V usage is TRBV5-1 and J usage is TRBJ1-2; D gene ambiguous. The CDR3 runs 13 residues. V was pared by 4 bases and J by 8 bases, with 15 bases between. Per the germline V gene, CDR1 is SGHRS and CDR2 is YFSETQ. The CDR3, as DNA: TGCGCCAGCAGCCCCTCGGTTGAGTCCGGCTACACCTTC. Amino acids: CASSPSVESGYTF.

This clonotype was observed a handful of times. The rearrangement links TRBV4-3 to TRBJ2-7, with 12 bases lining up with TRBD2. V lost 0 bases, J lost 5 bases, and 8 bases stayed unmatched. Germline-derived CDR1 and CDR2 are LGHNA and YSLEER. This CDR3 has 17 amino acids. As DNA, the CDR3 is TGCGCCAGCAGCCAAGAGACTAGCGGGAGTTGGATCCACGAGCAGTACTTC. Its translation is CASSQETSGSWIHEQYF.

The V call is TRBV20-1, the J call TRBJ1-5; D gene ambiguous. Deletions cut 1 base from V and 0 bases from J, with 16 bases between. The CDR3 consists of 17 residues. Germline V gives CDR1 DFQATT, CDR2 SNEGSKA (reference sequence). Here the CDR3 reads CSARAATFWDSNQPQHF. The CDR3 DNA sequence: TGCAGTGCTAGAGCCGCGACTTTTTGGGATAGCAATCAGCCCCAGCATTTT.

The chain combines TRBV2 with TRBJ2-1, with D possibly TRBD2 on 7 matching bases. The CDR3 is 15 residues long. V dropped 7 bases and J dropped 6 bases, with 19 bases sitting between them. Germline loops: CDR1 SNHLY, CDR2 FYNNEI. CDR3 region: CASTLGGTILNEQFF. The CDR3 DNA reads as TGTGCCAGCACCCTCGGGGGGACAATACTCAATGAGCAGTTCTTC.

This clonotype was observed at least ten times. This rearrangement joins TRBV5-1 to TRBJ1-2; maybe TRBD1 (6 bases). The germline CDR1 and CDR2 sequences are SGHRS and YFSETQ. Trimming cost V 0 bases and J 4 bases, with 10 bases left between them. The length of the CDR3 is 14 residues. The CDR3 spells CASSLGDKIYGYTF. The DNA of the CDR3 is TGCGCCAGCAGCTTGGGGGACAAGATCTATGGCTACACCTTC. Based on the CDR3 plus reference TRBV5-1 and TRBJ1-2, the full variable domain is KAGVTQTPRYLIKTRGQQVTLSCSPISGHRSVSWYQQTPGQGLQFLFEYFSETQRNKGNFPGRFSGRQFSNSRSEMNVSTLELGDSALYLCASSLGDKIYGYTFGSGTRLTVV.

This clonotype was seen many times. The V gene is TRBV12-3 or TRBV12-4, the J gene TRBJ2-3; TRBD2 is a possible D gene (7 bases). This CDR3 has 15 amino acids. Trimming removed 5 bases at V and 5 bases at J, with 17 bases between. The CDR3 DNA reads as TGTGCCAGCAGTACGGTCTGGGGGGGCAGAGATACGCAGTATTTT. The encoded protein is CASSTVWGGRDTQYF.

The chain carries TRBV3-1 and TRBJ2-2; no definite D call. CDR3 length equals 15 residues. CDR1 LGHDT and CDR2 YNNKEL come from the germline V gene (reference sequence). Trimming stripped 1 base from V and 4 bases from J, with 10 bases between. The CDR3 bases are TGTGCCAGCAGCCAAGCCTATGGTACCACCGGGGAGCTGTTTTTT. Its translation is CASSQAYGTTGELFF.

This clonotype was observed many times. The genes are TRBV29-1 and TRBJ1-2, with no clear D. The germline V gene has CDR1 SQVTM and CDR2 ANQGSEA. The CDR3 runs to 13 residues. Trimming cost V 6 bases and J 4 bases, with 15 bases left between them. CDR3 residues: CSVTGEVLYGYTF. CDR3 in DNA: TGCAGCGTCACCGGAGAAGTCCTCTATGGCTACACCTTC.

This clonotype was recorded a few times. The rearrangement joins TRBV18 to TRBJ1-6; D ambiguous. Per the germline V gene, CDR1 is KGHSH and CDR2 is LQKENI. This CDR3 has 14 residues. Deletions cut 3 bases from V and 7 bases from J, with 10 bases between. CDR3 sequence: CASSPEASNSPLHF. CDR3 nucleotide sequence: TGTGCCAGCTCACCTGAGGCGAGCAATTCACCCCTCCACTTT. The full variable domain, in which reference TRBV18 and TRBJ1-6 provide the parts outside the CDR3, is NAGVMQNPRHLVRRRGQEARLRCSPMKGHSHVYWYRQLPEEGLKFMVYLQKENIIDESGMPKERFSAEFPKEGPSILRIQQVVRGDSAAYFCASSPEASNSPLHFGNGTRLTVT.

There are a few counts of this clonotype. V usage is TRBV7-2 and J usage is TRBJ2-1, with D perhaps TRBD2 (6 bases). The CDR3 is made up of 13 amino acids. Germline V lookup: CDR1 SGHTA, CDR2 FQGNSA. Trimming took 5 bases from V and 4 from J, leaving 9 bases between them. CDR3: CASSPTRYNEQFF. In DNA form, the CDR3 reads TGTGCCAGCAGCCCGACTAGGTACAATGAGCAGTTCTTC.

This clonotype was seen a few times. V usage is TRBV12-3 or TRBV12-4 and J usage is TRBJ1-4; TRBD1 might be the D (5 bases). The V end lost 2 bases, the J end lost 4 bases, and 11 bases lay between the germline ends. The CDR3 length is 15 residues. CDR3 DNA sequence: TGTGCCAGCAGTTTATCCGAGGGGATTAATGAAAAACTGTTTTTT. Translated: CASSLSEGINEKLFF.

There are a few counts of this clonotype. In DNA form, the CDR3 reads TGCGCCAGCAGTCCAGGACAGAGTTCTGTGCGCGAGCAGTACTTC. This translates into CASSPGQSSVREQYF. V and J are TRBV5-1 and TRBJ2-7; D is perhaps TRBD1 (6 bases). V was cut by 5 bases and J by 6 bases, with 21 bases left in between. Germline loops: CDR1 SGHRS, CDR2 YFSETQ. The CDR3 totals 15 residues.

This clonotype was seen ten or more times. The chain links TRBV28 to TRBJ2-1; 7 nucleotides agree with TRBD2. Per germline, CDR1 MDHEN and CDR2 SYDVKM. This CDR3 is built from 15 residues. V dropped 4 bases and J dropped 8; count of bases not matched to a gene: 11. The CDR3 is CASSSPRGSTYEQFF. CDR3 sequence (DNA): TGTGCCAGCAGTTCGCCCCGCGGGAGTACTTATGAGCAGTTCTTC.

With regard to this clonotype: One end of the junction is discordant with germline, which a read error may explain. CDR3 amino acids: CTSSETGTGGTEAFF. The CDR3 DNA is TGCACCAGCAGCGAAACCGGGACAGGCGGCACTGAAGCTTTCTTT. The gene calls are TRBV5-1 and TRBJ1-1, with 8 positions matching TRBD1. The CDR3 runs 15 residues. In germline, CDR1 is SGHRS, CDR2 YFSETQ. Based on the CDR3 plus reference TRBV5-1 and TRBJ1-1, the full variable domain is KAGVTQTPRYLIKTRGQQVTLSCSPISGHRSVSWYQQTPGQGLQFLFEYFSETQRNKGNFPGRFSGRQFSNSRSEMNVSTLELGDSALYLCTSSETGTGGTEAFFGQGTRLTVV.

This chain uses TRBV12-3 or TRBV12-4 with TRBJ1-1; D remains unclear. This CDR3 has 13 residues. Trimming left V 6 bases short and J 2 bases short, with 10 bases between. Here the CDR3 reads CASSPLINTEAFF. The CDR3 bases are TGTGCCAGCAGCCCCTTAATTAACACTGAAGCTTTCTTT.

The chain combines TRBV7-2 with TRBJ2-2; D is possibly TRBD2 (5 bases). V dropped 1 base and J dropped 4 bases, with 10 bases sitting between them. The germline V gene has CDR1 SGHTA and CDR2 FQGNSA. The CDR3 consists of 15 residues. CDR3 sequence reads: CASSLGGPLTGELFF. Written as DNA, the CDR3 is TGTGCCAGCAGCTTAGGCGGGCCCCTCACCGGGGAGCTGTTTTTT.

The CDR3 sequence: CASSLSDRGSTPLHF. CDR3 sequence (DNA): TGTGCCAGCAGCTTGTCTGACAGAGGGTCTACACCCCTCCACTTT. This rearrangement joins TRBV5-5 to TRBJ1-6; maybe TRBD1 (5 bases). Trimming removed 1 base from V and 11 bases from J, with 16 bases in between. The CDR3 covers 15 residues. Germline values: CDR1 SGHKS, CDR2 YYEKEE (reference sequence).

This clonotype was counted ten times or more. The V and J genes are TRBV29-1 and TRBJ2-1, with 12 bases aligning to TRBD2. The CDR3 spans 14 residues. The V gene's germline CDR1 is SQVTM and CDR2 ANQGSEA. V dropped 6 bases and J dropped 6; count of bases not matched to a gene: 6. Here the CDR3 reads CSVETSGSLNEQFF. Here the CDR3 DNA reads TGCAGCGTAGAGACTAGCGGGAGTCTCAATGAGCAGTTCTTC.

This clonotype has just a few counts. V gene TRBV19 combines with J gene TRBJ2-2; D gene uncertain. Trimming removed 3 bases from V and 0 bases from J, with 11 bases in between. Germline loops: CDR1 LNHDA, CDR2 SQIVND (reference sequence). The CDR3 runs to 16 residues. CDR3 loop: CASSMDGFTNTGELFF. The DNA of the CDR3 is TGTGCCAGTAGTATGGATGGATTCACGAACACCGGGGAGCTGTTTTTT.

The rearrangement links TRBV20-1 to TRBJ2-7, with a tentative D call TRBD2 (7 bases). Germline CDR1 DFQATT, CDR2 SNEGSKA (reference sequence). The V end lost 6 bases, the J end lost 2 bases, and 20 bases lay between the germline ends. This CDR3 comprises 15 residues. The CDR3, as DNA: TGCAGTGCAAACAACGGGGGGCGCGGGACCTACGAGCAGTACTTC. This sequence encodes CSANNGGRGTYEQYF.

This rearrangement joins TRBV7-9 to TRBJ1-1; D ambiguous. Germline CDR1 reads SEHNR; CDR2 reads FQNEAQ (reference sequence). V was shortened by 3 bases and J by 3 bases, with 8 bases between the two germline ends. The CDR3 has 13 residues. The CDR3 sequence: CASSFSADTEAFF. Here the CDR3 DNA reads TGTGCCAGCAGCTTCTCGGCTGACACTGAAGCTTTCTTT. The variable domain in full, with the rest retrieved from reference TRBV7-9 and TRBJ1-1, is DTGVSQNPRHKITKRGQNVTFRCDPISEHNRLYWYRQTLGQGPEFLTYFQNEAQLEKSRLLSDRFSAERPKGSFSTLEIQRTEQGDSAMYLCASSFSADTEAFFGQGTRLTVV.

There are a few counts of this clonotype. The chain has TRBV9 and TRBJ2-7, with 7 bases fitting TRBD1. The V segment lost 0 bases and the J segment 4 bases; nucleotides outside the gene matches: 13. The CDR3 is made up of 17 amino acids. In germline, CDR1 is SGDLS, CDR2 YYNGEE. CDR3 sequence (DNA): TGTGCCAGCAGCGTAGCTGAACAGGGGAGAGGGTTGTACGAGCAGTACTTC. Translation: CASSVAEQGRGLYEQYF.

This clonotype was picked up a small number of times. V is TRBV9 and J is TRBJ2-1; perhaps TRBD2 as D (6 bases). CDR1 and CDR2 from the germline V gene are SGDLS and YYNGEE. V lost 4 bases, J lost 0 bases, and 20 bases lay in between. The CDR3 consists of 18 residues. The CDR3 DNA follows: TGTGCCAGCAGCCCGGGCTCTGGGAGGAGGCCCTCCTACAATGAGCAGTTCTTC. The encoded protein is CASSPGSGRRPSYNEQFF.

This clonotype was counted many times. The genes are TRBV6-5 and TRBJ1-1; D call uncertain. The V and J ends lost 0 bases and 9 bases respectively, with 26 bases between them. Germline assignment: CDR1 MNHEY and CDR2 SVGAGI. The CDR3 extends over 18 amino acids. CDR3 in DNA: TGTGCCAGCAGTTACTCGATTACAGCTAAATTTGATAACAAAAAAGCTTTCTTT. Its translation: CASSYSITAKFDNKKAFF.

This clonotype was counted many times. The chain is built from TRBV29-1 and TRBJ2-4; a weak D match, TRBD1 (6 bases). The CDR3 length is 16 residues. V was clipped by 5 bases and J by 0 bases, with 17 bases between them. Germline assignment: CDR1 SQVTM and CDR2 ANQGSEA. The CDR3 here is CSVYSPQGIAKNIQYF. CDR3 bases: TGCAGCGTTTACTCCCCCCAGGGGATAGCCAAAAACATTCAGTACTTC.

This clonotype came up many times. The chain is built from TRBV20-1 and TRBJ2-4; no clear D gene. Germline V gives CDR1 DFQATT, CDR2 SNEGSKA (reference sequence). The CDR3 extends over 13 amino acids. Deletions cut 1 base from V and 1 base from J, with 5 bases between. As DNA, the CDR3 is TGCAGTGCTAGAGTCAGGGCCAAAAACATTCAGTACTTC. This encodes CSARVRAKNIQYF.

This clonotype was recorded many times. The chain links TRBV7-2 to TRBJ2-5, with TRBD1 as a possible D gene (5 bases). There are 15 residues in the CDR3. From germline, CDR1 is SGHTA and CDR2 FQGNSA. Trimming cost V 2 bases and J 2 bases, with 12 bases left between them. The CDR3 sequence is CASSLSRALQETQYF. In DNA, the CDR3 is TGTGCCAGCAGCTTAAGCAGGGCCTTACAAGAGACCCAGTACTTC.

This chain joins TRBV5-6 and TRBJ2-5, with D possibly matching TRBD1 (5 bases). This CDR3 is 14 amino acids long. Germline V CDR1 and CDR2: SGHDT, YYEEEE. Trimming left V 0 bases short and J 0 bases short, with 6 bases between. This chain's CDR3 is CASSLEGYQETQYF. The CDR3 DNA sequence: TGTGCCAGCAGCTTGGAGGGGTACCAAGAGACCCAGTACTTC.